Listed below are T cell receptor beta chains from one sample, sequenced in a study of T cell responses to AZD1222 COVID-19 vaccine. Sequencing was performed with immunoSEQ multiplex PCR; in TCRdb, only in-frame clones are kept and a portion is missing. The sample records some 100,000 clones, around 87% being singletons. Sequenced here: peripheral blood, sampled on day 0 of MenACWY control vaccination. Receptor source: an adult in good health. Both conserved end residues are part of each CDR3. The order of the fields is V gene, J gene, CDR3 protein.

v_call: TRBV6-6
j_call: TRBJ1-1
cdr3_aa: CASRKGDLRTEAFF

v_call: TRBV3-1/TRBV3-2
j_call: TRBJ1-2
cdr3_aa: CASSQDLEGGGYTF

v_call: TRBV7-9
j_call: TRBJ2-1
cdr3_aa: CASSPHGEGQYNEQFF

v_call: TRBV6-1
j_call: TRBJ1-5
cdr3_aa: CASSEMQGNQPQHF

v_call: TRBV10-3
j_call: TRBJ1-2
cdr3_aa: CAISESSGSRGYTF

v_call: TRBV6-1
j_call: TRBJ1-2
cdr3_aa: CASSASSPGQRDYGYTF

v_call: TRBV29-1
j_call: TRBJ1-5
cdr3_aa: CSVAGPNQPQHF

v_call: TRBV5-5
j_call: TRBJ1-2
cdr3_aa: CASSRVDREGYTF

v_call: TRBV6-6
j_call: TRBJ1-6
cdr3_aa: CASSSGRDSGSPLHF

v_call: TRBV6-5
j_call: TRBJ1-1
cdr3_aa: CASSYRTGGTEAFF

v_call: TRBV27
j_call: TRBJ2-1
cdr3_aa: CASSLGSSSYNEQFF

v_call: TRBV28
j_call: TRBJ2-3
cdr3_aa: CASMDRQGHSGTDTQYF

v_call: TRBV3-1/TRBV3-2
j_call: TRBJ2-7
cdr3_aa: CASSQDSTGRREQYF

v_call: TRBV19
j_call: TRBJ1-2
cdr3_aa: CASSIAGQGTYGYTF

v_call: TRBV6-6
j_call: TRBJ2-5
cdr3_aa: CASSFGGGSQETQYF

v_call: TRBV2
j_call: TRBJ2-1
cdr3_aa: CASKVSPAGGQFF

v_call: TRBV4-2
j_call: TRBJ1-1
cdr3_aa: CASSQVGAPGNTEAFF

v_call: TRBV3-1/TRBV3-2
j_call: TRBJ2-1
cdr3_aa: CASRHEGGDNEQFF

v_call: TRBV3-1/TRBV3-2
j_call: TRBJ2-4
cdr3_aa: CASSQDLAQNIQYF

v_call: TRBV6-6
j_call: TRBJ2-3
cdr3_aa: CASSRLAGGLGADTQYF

v_call: TRBV6-5
j_call: TRBJ1-1
cdr3_aa: CASREGGRFTEAFF

v_call: TRBV30
j_call: TRBJ1-2
cdr3_aa: CAWSVGWGNGYTF

v_call: TRBV7-3
j_call: TRBJ2-7
cdr3_aa: CASSSQGGEQYF

v_call: TRBV20-1
j_call: TRBJ1-3
cdr3_aa: CSAPTGNTIYF

v_call: TRBV7-7
j_call: TRBJ2-3
cdr3_aa: CASPRERGWTDTQYF

v_call: TRBV11-2
j_call: TRBJ2-1
cdr3_aa: CASSLDWGPGNEQFF

v_call: TRBV5-1
j_call: TRBJ1-3
cdr3_aa: CASSLRTGMRGNTIYF

v_call: TRBV27
j_call: TRBJ2-7
cdr3_aa: CASSSTTGTTIYEQYF

v_call: TRBV5-1
j_call: TRBJ2-7
cdr3_aa: CASSFVGGANGEQYF

v_call: TRBV4-3
j_call: TRBJ1-1
cdr3_aa: CASSQWDSQTEAFF

v_call: TRBV7-2
j_call: TRBJ1-4
cdr3_aa: CASSPYPPHRATNEKLFF

v_call: TRBV6-4
j_call: TRBJ1-2
cdr3_aa: CASSETTGYGYTF

v_call: TRBV4-1
j_call: TRBJ1-5
cdr3_aa: CASSLTWGNQPQHF

v_call: TRBV6-5
j_call: TRBJ2-1
cdr3_aa: CASSWRDRSYNEQFF

v_call: TRBV5-1
j_call: TRBJ1-1
cdr3_aa: CASSLQGGDTEAFF

v_call: TRBV7-9
j_call: TRBJ2-7
cdr3_aa: CASSLDRGWFEQYF

v_call: TRBV28
j_call: TRBJ1-1
cdr3_aa: CASETLNTEAFF

v_call: TRBV6-2/TRBV6-3
j_call: TRBJ2-5
cdr3_aa: CASSLRLGQETQYF

v_call: TRBV10-3
j_call: TRBJ1-1
cdr3_aa: CATSWNTEAFF

v_call: TRBV4-1
j_call: TRBJ2-7
cdr3_aa: CASSLKGSYEQYF

v_call: TRBV7-9
j_call: TRBJ1-1
cdr3_aa: CASSSDGGSTEAFF

v_call: TRBV7-8
j_call: TRBJ1-1
cdr3_aa: CASSLGQTTPNTEAFF

v_call: TRBV5-1
j_call: TRBJ2-1
cdr3_aa: CASSSGGEQFF

v_call: TRBV7-2
j_call: TRBJ1-5
cdr3_aa: CASSPGGVYQPQHF

v_call: TRBV7-2
j_call: TRBJ2-5
cdr3_aa: CASSLASGEETQYF

v_call: TRBV27
j_call: TRBJ1-3
cdr3_aa: CASRMSQGPGNTIYF

v_call: TRBV3-1/TRBV3-2
j_call: TRBJ1-5
cdr3_aa: CASSLQGPRSNQPQHF

v_call: TRBV4-3
j_call: TRBJ1-5
cdr3_aa: CASSQDFPSGNQPQHF

v_call: TRBV19
j_call: TRBJ2-7
cdr3_aa: CASSSGLISYEQYF

v_call: TRBV11-2
j_call: TRBJ1-4
cdr3_aa: CASSRPSTNEKLFF

v_call: TRBV7-9
j_call: TRBJ1-1
cdr3_aa: CASSVQVNTEAFF

v_call: TRBV28
j_call: TRBJ2-2
cdr3_aa: CASRETGDTGELFF

v_call: TRBV12-3/TRBV12-4
j_call: TRBJ1-1
cdr3_aa: CANSRDLLMAFF

v_call: TRBV5-1
j_call: TRBJ1-5
cdr3_aa: CASSLQDRDRLGQPQHF